Presented here are 8 T cell receptor beta chains from one specimen sequenced in a study of blood T cell repertoires in COVID-19. Profiling relied on immunoSEQ multiplex PCR, and the TCRdb table lists in-frame clones only, not all of them. The sample yields about 130,000 clones, about 77% seen once. Material: peripheral blood. Receptor source: a man older than 75 with acute or convalescent COVID-19.

J is TRBJ1-1 and V is TRBV29-1; the match to TRBD1 covers 8 bases. The CDR3 is 14 amino acids. V shed 6 bases and J 4 bases; nucleotides not matched to a gene: 10. The germline V gene encodes CDR1 SQVTM and CDR2 ANQGSEA. The CDR3 protein is CSVWGTGGSTEAFF. The CDR3 DNA reads TGCAGCGTGTGGGGGACAGGAGGATCCACTGAAGCTTTCTTT. The full variable domain, with the rest looked up from reference TRBV29-1 and TRBJ1-1, is SAVISQKPSRDICQRGTSLTIQCQVDSQVTMMFWYRQQPGQSLTLIATANQGSEATYESGFVIDKFPISRPNLTFSTLTVSNMSPEDSSIYLCSVWGTGGSTEAFFGQGTRLTVV.

This sequence joins TRBV3-1 (or the pseudogene TRBV3-2) and TRBJ2-1, with D maybe TRBD2 (6 bases). The CDR3 runs 16 residues. The V end was cut by 1 base, the J end by 10 bases, with 20 bases between. Per germline, CDR1 LGHDT and CDR2 YNNKEL (reference sequence). In nucleotides, the CDR3 is TGTGCCAGCAGCCAAGTGGGGCGGGGCGGAGTCGGAGAGCAGTTCTTC. This translates into CASSQVGRGGVGEQFF.

The chain combines TRBV9 with TRBJ2-7; D perhaps matches TRBD2 (6 bases). Germline V gene sequence: CDR1 SGDLS, CDR2 YYNGEE. V was trimmed by 5 bases and J by 2 bases, leaving 17 bases between them. CDR3 length: 15 residues. The CDR3 reads CASSPGTFLTYEQYF. The CDR3 DNA is TGTGCCAGCAGTCCCGGGACTTTCCTAACCTACGAGCAGTACTTC.

The genes are TRBV7-3 and TRBJ2-1; TRBD1 matches at 7 bases. The CDR3 has 15 amino acids. With V trimmed by 5 bases and J by 6 bases, 10 bases remained unmatched. Germline V gene lookup returns CDR1 SGHTA and CDR2 FQGTGA. CDR3 region: CASSLQGRATNEQFF. In DNA, the CDR3 is TGTGCCAGCAGCCTACAGGGGCGGGCCACCAATGAGCAGTTCTTC.

This clone appeared a single time. This sequence joins TRBV9 and TRBJ1-1; no firm D call. CDR3 length: 13 residues. The V gene lost 0 bases and the J gene lost 0 bases, with 3 bases spanning the gap. Germline assignment: CDR1 SGDLS and CDR2 YYNGEE. The CDR3 is CASSVDLNTEAFF. The CDR3 DNA sequence: TGTGCCAGCAGCGTAGACTTGAACACTGAAGCTTTCTTT.

V usage is TRBV2 and J usage is TRBJ1-4; 9 bases are shared with TRBD1. Germline lookup yields CDR1 SNHLY and CDR2 FYNNEI. V dropped 5 bases and J dropped 6; count of bases not matched to a gene: 7. The length of the CDR3 is 15 residues. The CDR3 protein is CASSLPGTGYEKLFF. CDR3 coding DNA: TGTGCCAGCAGTCTACCCGGGACAGGGTATGAAAAACTGTTTTTT. Based on the CDR3 plus reference TRBV2 and TRBJ1-4, the full variable domain is EPEVTQTPSHQVTQMGQEVILRCVPISNHLYFYWYRQILGQKVEFLVSFYNNEISEKSEIFDDQFSVERPDGSNFTLKIRSTKLEDSAMYFCASSLPGTGYEKLFFGSGTQLSVL.

This chain uses TRBV27 with TRBJ2-7; 10 bases map to TRBD2. CDR3 size: 15 residues. With 1 base clipped from V and 4 bases from J, the junction kept 4 bases outside the gene matches. Germline CDR1 reads MNHEY; CDR2 reads SMNVEV (reference sequence). For the CDR3, the DNA is TGTGCCAGCAGTTTATTAGCGGGGGGCAGGTACGAGCAGTACTTC. Amino acid sequence: CASSLLAGGRYEQYF.

V usage is TRBV2 and J usage is TRBJ1-1, with D possibly TRBD1 on 6 matching bases. V was cut by 7 bases and J by 8 bases, with 20 bases left in between. The CDR3 spans 14 residues. The V gene's germline CDR1 is SNHLY and CDR2 FYNNEI. The CDR3 sequence: CASTYREGSNEAFF. Here the CDR3 DNA reads TGTGCCAGCACGTACAGGGAAGGGAGCAACGAAGCTTTCTTT.